The entry that follows covers one T cell receptor (beta chain) sequence. The table lists this clonotype with many counts. Its antigen remains unidentified. Base qualities are not provided; no much larger clone lies one nucleotide away. Graves' hyperthyroidism was defined as stable when no progression to ophthalmopathy occurred over 18 months of follow-up. The hyperthyroidism patients were between 18 and 65 years old and newly diagnosed, with a disease duration of less than 2 months. Patients with uncontrolled infections, other autoimmune diseases, pregnancy or lactation were excluded. Clinical symptoms, serum thyroxine and TRAb, thyroid ultrasound, and orbital computed tomography formed the basis for the diagnoses. Ficoll-Paque density gradient centrifugation was used to isolate PBMCs from about 9 ml of fresh peripheral blood. Total RNA was extracted with Trizol reagent, and quality was checked on an Agilent 2100 Bioanalyzer.

Its CDR3 holds 13 amino acids, cysteine through phenylalanine. The retained sequence is limited to the CDR3, 39 bases, with the frame set at the first base. V and J are truncated by 2 bases and 5 bases respectively, leaving an intervening sequence of 6 bases. The germline V gene gives CDR1 as SNHLY and CDR2 as FYNNEI. The data derive from a study of T cells in Graves' hyperthyroidism and ophthalmopathy (dated by TCRdb to the late 2010s). About the full investigation: Peripheral blood was sampled at the time of initial diagnosis, prior to any treatment. To identify distinguishing TCR V-J signatures, a discovery cohort of about 100 patients was used, comprising approximately 40 with Graves' ophthalmopathy and around 57 with stable Graves' hyperthyroidism. Prospective prediction of ophthalmopathy was tested in an independent validation cohort consisting of fewer than 20 hyperthyroidism patients and approximately 16 patients who later progressed to ophthalmopathy. The 100 discovery patients were randomly split 7:3 into training and test sets. Thyroid tissue and blood T-cell repertoires from six Graves' hyperthyroidism patients were also compared in the study. After blood sampling, hyperthyroidism patients were treated with methimazole at a starting dose of 30 mg daily, and ophthalmopathy patients were treated with high-dose intravenous methylprednisolone. According to the paper, TCR Vbeta CDR3 sequencing was carried out on some 140 peripheral blood samples, which came from 40 to 45 ophthalmopathy, some 73 hyperthyroidism and approximately 17 progressor patients.

General study outcomes and caveats: Sample size was not statistically predetermined, and investigators were not blinded to group allocation. During validation, the model predicted progression to ophthalmopathy a median of approximately six months ahead of onset, with more than 55% sensitivity and roughly 75% specificity. A 13 V-J signature model separated ophthalmopathy from stable hyperthyroidism, with around 91% sensitivity and roughly 81% specificity in cross-validation and 80%/75% in testing. Most expanded thyroid clonotypes (frequency above 0.001) were also detected in blood, a finding suggesting that blood repertoires may reflect thyroid immune responses.

TCR beta CDR3 regions were amplified from RNA transcripts. The first round of RT-PCR for the TCR CDR3 was performed with the HTBI primer set and the Qiagen OneStep RT-PCR kit. A second multiplex PCR round built the libraries, followed by size selection and purification. The libraries were sequenced on an Illumina HiSeq2000 using paired-end 100 bp reads. The published analysis was carried out like this. Raw data were processed with SOAPnuke, discarding reads with adapters, uncalled bases, mean Phred below 15, or no exact constant-primer or identifier match. High-quality paired reads were merged using COPE v1.2.5, and each unique nucleotide sequence was defined as a clonotype. MiTCR v1.1 was used to align clonotypes to the IMGT TRBV, TRBD and TRBJ reference segments. Analysis was restricted to V-J combinations with a frequency above 0.0001, which covered about 99% of repertoires. The TCS score was defined as F50 (clonal expansion) divided by E x V (chaos), with BLOSUM62-based TCRdist calculated between CDR3 peptides within each V-J. Welch's t-statistics and random forest reduced roughly 500 V-J features to roughly 13, which were used in a naive Bayes classifier (R e1071). Using fastp at Q25 and MiXCR, TCRdb reprocessed the public reads and kept productive beta chains. Entries are consolidated by CDR3 protein sequence, retaining the most common genes and DNA. What appears here as the V and J calls and clone size reflects TCRdb's work, not the paper's. The sample records roughly 740,000 distinct CDR3 sequences, around 15% of which are singletons. The top ten clonotypes cover about 8.4% of the sample.

Sample: blood. The chain joins TRBV2 to TRBJ2-2; too little of a D gene remains to name it. The sequence came from a man between 18 and 29 years old with Graves' hyperthyroidism. The DNA reads as follows: TGTGCCAGCAGTGAAAGCGCAACCGGGGAGCTGTTTTTT. It encodes CASSESATGELFF.